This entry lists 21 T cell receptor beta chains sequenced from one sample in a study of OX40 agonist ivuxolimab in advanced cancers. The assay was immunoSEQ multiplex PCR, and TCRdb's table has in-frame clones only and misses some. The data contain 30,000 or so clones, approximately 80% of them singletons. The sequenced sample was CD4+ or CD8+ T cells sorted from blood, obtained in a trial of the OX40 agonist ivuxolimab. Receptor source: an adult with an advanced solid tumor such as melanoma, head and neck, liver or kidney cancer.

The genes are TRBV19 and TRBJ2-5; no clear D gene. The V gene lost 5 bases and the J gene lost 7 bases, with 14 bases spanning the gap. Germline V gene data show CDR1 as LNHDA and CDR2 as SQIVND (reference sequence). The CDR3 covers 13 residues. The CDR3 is CASSDRAPWTQYF. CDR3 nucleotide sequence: TGTGCCAGTAGTGACCGGGCCCCGTGGACCCAGTACTTC.

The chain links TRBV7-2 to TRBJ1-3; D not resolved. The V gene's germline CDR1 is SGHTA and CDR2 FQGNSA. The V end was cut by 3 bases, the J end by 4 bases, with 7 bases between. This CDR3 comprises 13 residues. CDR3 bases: TGTGCCAGCAGCTTTGATATCGGAAACACCATATATTTT. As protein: CASSFDIGNTIYF.

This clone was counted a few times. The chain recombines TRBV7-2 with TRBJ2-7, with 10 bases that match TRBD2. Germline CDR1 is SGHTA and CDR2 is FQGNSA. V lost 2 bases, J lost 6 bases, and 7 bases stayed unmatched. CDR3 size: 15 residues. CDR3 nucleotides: TGTGCCAGCAGCTTACGGGCTAGCGGGGGTCTCGAGCAGTACTTC. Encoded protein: CASSLRASGGLEQYF.

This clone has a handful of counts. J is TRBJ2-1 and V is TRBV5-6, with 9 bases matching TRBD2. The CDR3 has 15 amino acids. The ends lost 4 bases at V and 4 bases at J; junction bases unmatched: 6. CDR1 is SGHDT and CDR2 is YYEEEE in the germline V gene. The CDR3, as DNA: TGTGCCAGCAGCCAGACTAGCGGACCTTACAATGAGCAGTTCTTC. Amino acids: CASSQTSGPYNEQFF.

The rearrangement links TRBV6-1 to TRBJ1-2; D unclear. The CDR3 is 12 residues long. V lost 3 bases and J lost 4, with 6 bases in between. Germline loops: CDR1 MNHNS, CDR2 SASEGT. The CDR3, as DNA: TGTGCCAGCAGTGATGGTATCTATGGCTACACCTTC. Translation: CASSDGIYGYTF.

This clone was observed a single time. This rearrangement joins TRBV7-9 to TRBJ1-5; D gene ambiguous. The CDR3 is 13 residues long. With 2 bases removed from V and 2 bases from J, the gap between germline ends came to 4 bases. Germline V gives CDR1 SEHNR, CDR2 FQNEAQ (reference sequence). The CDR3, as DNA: TGTGCCAGCAGCTTACACGGCAATCAGCCCCAGCATTTT. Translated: CASSLHGNQPQHF.

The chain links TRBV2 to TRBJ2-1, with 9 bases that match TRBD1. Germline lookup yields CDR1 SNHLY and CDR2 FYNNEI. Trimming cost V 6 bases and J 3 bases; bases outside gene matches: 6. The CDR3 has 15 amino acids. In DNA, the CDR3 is TGTGCCAGCAGCACCGGACAGGGGATCTACAATGAGCAGTTCTTC. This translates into CASSTGQGIYNEQFF.

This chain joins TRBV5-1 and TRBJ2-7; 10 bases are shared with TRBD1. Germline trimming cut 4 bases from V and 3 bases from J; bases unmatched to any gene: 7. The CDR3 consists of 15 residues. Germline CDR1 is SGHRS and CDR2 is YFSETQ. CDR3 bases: TGCGCCAGCAGCATCAGGACAGGGGGGAGCTACGAGCAGTACTTC. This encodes CASSIRTGGSYEQYF.

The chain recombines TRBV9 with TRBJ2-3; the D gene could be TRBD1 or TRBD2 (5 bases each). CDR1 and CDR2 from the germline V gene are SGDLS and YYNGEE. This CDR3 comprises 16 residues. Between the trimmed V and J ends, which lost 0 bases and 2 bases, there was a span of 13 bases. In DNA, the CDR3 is TGTGCCAGCAGCGTAGGGATCGGGACCTCCACAGATACGCAGTATTTT. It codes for CASSVGIGTSTDTQYF. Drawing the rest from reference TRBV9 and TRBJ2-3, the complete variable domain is DSGVTQTPKHLITATGQRVTLRCSPRSGDLSVYWYQQSLDQGLQFLIQYYNGEERAKGNILERFSAQQFPDLHSELNLSSLELGDSALYFCASSVGIGTSTDTQYFGPGTRLTVL.

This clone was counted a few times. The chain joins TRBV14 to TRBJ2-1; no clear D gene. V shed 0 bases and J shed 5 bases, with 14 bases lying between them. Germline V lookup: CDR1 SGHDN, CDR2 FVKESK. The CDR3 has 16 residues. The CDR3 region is CASSQDMARRHNEQFF. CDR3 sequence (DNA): TGTGCCAGCAGCCAAGATATGGCCCGCCGGCACAATGAGCAGTTCTTC.

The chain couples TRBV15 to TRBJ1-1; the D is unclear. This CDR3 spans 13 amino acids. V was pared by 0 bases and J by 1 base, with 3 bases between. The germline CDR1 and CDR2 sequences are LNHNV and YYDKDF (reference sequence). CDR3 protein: CATSRDPNTEAFF. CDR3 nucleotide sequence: TGTGCCACCAGCAGAGATCCGAACACTGAAGCTTTCTTT.

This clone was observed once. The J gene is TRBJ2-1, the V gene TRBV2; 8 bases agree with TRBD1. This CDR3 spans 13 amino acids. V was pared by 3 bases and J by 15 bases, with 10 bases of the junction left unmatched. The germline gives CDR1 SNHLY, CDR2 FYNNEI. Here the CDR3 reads CASSEQQGANRFF. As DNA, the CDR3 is TGTGCCAGCAGTGAGCAGCAGGGGGCCAATCGGTTCTTC. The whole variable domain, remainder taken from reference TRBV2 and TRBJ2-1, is EPEVTQTPSHQVTQMGQEVILRCVPISNHLYFYWYRQILGQKVEFLVSFYNNEISEKSEIFDDQFSVERPDGSNFTLKIRSTKLEDSAMYFCASSEQQGANRFFGPGTRLTVL.

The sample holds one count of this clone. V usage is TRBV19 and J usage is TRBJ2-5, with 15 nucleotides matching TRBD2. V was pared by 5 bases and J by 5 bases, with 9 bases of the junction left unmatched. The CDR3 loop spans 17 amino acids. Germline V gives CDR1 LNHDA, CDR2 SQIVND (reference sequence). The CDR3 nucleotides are TGTGCCAGTAGTGTAGGACTAGCGGGGGGGCCAATGGAGACCCAGTACTTC. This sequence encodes CASSVGLAGGPMETQYF. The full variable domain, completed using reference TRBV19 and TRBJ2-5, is DGGITQSPKYLFRKEGQNVTLSCEQNLNHDAMYWYRQDPGQGLRLIYYSQIVNDFQKGDIAEGYSVSREKKESFPLTVTSAQKNPTAFYLCASSVGLAGGPMETQYFGPGTRLLVL.

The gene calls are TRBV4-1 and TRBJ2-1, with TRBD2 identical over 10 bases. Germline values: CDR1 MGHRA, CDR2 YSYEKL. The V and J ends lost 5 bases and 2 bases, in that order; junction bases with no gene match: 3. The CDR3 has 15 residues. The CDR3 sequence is CASSFLAGAYNEQFF. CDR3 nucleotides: TGCGCCAGCAGCTTTCTAGCGGGGGCCTACAATGAGCAGTTCTTC.

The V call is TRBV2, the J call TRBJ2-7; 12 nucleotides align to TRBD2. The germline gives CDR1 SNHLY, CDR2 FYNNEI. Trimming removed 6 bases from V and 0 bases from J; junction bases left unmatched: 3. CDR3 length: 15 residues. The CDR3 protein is CASRRTSGNSYEQYF. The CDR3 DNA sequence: TGTGCCAGCAGACGGACTAGCGGGAACTCCTACGAGCAGTACTTC. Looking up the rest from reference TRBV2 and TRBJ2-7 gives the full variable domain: EPEVTQTPSHQVTQMGQEVILRCVPISNHLYFYWYRQILGQKVEFLVSFYNNEISEKSEIFDDQFSVERPDGSNFTLKIRSTKLEDSAMYFCASRRTSGNSYEQYFGPGTRLTVT.

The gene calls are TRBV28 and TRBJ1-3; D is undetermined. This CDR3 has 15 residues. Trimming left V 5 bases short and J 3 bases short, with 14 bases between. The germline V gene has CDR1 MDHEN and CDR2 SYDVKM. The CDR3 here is CASSAYPLSGNTIYF. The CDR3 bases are TGTGCCAGCAGTGCCTACCCGCTCAGTGGAAACACCATATATTTT.

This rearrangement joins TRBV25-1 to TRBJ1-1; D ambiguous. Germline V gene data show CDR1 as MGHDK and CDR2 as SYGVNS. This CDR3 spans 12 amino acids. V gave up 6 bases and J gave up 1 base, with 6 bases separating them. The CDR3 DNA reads TGTGCCAGCAGGAATAGGAACACTGAAGCTTTCTTT. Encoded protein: CASRNRNTEAFF.

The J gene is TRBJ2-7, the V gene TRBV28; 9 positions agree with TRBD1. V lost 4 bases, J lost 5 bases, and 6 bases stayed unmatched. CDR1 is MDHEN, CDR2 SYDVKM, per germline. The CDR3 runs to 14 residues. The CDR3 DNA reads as TGTGCCAGCAGTTCCGGATGGGACAGGGACGAGCAGTACTTC. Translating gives CASSSGWDRDEQYF.

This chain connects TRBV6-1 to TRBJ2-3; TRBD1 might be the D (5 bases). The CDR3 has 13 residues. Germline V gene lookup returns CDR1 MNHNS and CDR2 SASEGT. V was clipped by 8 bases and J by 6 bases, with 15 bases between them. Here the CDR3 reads CASLGQVWDTQYF. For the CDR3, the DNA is TGTGCCAGCCTGGGGCAGGTTTGGGATACGCAGTATTTT.

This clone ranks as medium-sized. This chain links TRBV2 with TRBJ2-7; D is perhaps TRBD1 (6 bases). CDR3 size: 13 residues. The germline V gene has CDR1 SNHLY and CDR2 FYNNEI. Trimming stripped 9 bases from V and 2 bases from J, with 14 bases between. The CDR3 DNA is TGTGCCAGTACCCGGGACATCACCTACGAGCAGTACTTC. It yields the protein CASTRDITYEQYF. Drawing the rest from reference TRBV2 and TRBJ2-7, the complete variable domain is EPEVTQTPSHQVTQMGQEVILRCVPISNHLYFYWYRQILGQKVEFLVSFYNNEISEKSEIFDDQFSVERPDGSNFTLKIRSTKLEDSAMYFCASTRDITYEQYFGPGTRLTVT.

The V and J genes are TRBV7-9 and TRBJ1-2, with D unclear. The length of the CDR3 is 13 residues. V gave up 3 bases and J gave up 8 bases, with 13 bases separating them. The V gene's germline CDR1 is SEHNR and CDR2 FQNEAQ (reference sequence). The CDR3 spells CASSLDEWRGYTF. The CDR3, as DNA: TGTGCCAGCAGCTTGGACGAATGGAGGGGCTACACCTTC.